The present T cell receptor beta chain was sequenced within a study of T cells in Graves' hyperthyroidism and ophthalmopathy. General study points: The model predicted ophthalmopathy a median about 6.6 months before onset.

On this clonotype itself: The antigen remains unidentified.

Those patients with uncontrolled infection, other autoimmune disease, pregnancy or lactation were excluded. The CDR3 contains 15 residues. Trimming took 0 bases from V and 7 from J, leaving 16 bases between them. Germline CDR1 is DFQATT and CDR2 is SNEGSKA (reference sequence). Template material for amplifying TCR beta CDR3 regions consisted of RNA transcripts. TCR CDR3 underwent first-round RT-PCR with the HTBI primer set. TCRdb processed the multiplex PCR reads anew with MiXCR; each CDR3 protein has one entry. The top ten clones hold 49% of a sample with 490,000 or so distinct CDR3 sequences, approximately 23% of them seen once.

Source material: blood. This sequence joins TRBV20-1 and TRBJ2-1; D might be TRBD2 (5 bases). The TCR comes from a woman between 65 and 79 years old with Graves' ophthalmopathy. In DNA, the CDR3 is TGCAGTGCTAGAGATGGGCGTCTAGCTGGTAATGAGCAGTTCTTC. Protein: CSARDGRLAGNEQFF.